The present TCR beta chain was sequenced within a study of blood T cell repertoires in COVID-19. Participants, about 18 to 90 years old, spanned 24 US areas. The length of the CDR3 is 11 residues. Germline CDR1 MNHNS, CDR2 SASEGT. Trimming took off 2 bases at V and 12 bases at J, with 8 bases between the two ends. Per the original data handling: Reference gene primer amplification yielded estimated nucleated cell counts. The data were produced by immunoSEQ multiplex PCR, yet TCRdb's version contains in-frame clones alone and is incomplete. V and J calls and clone size are given by that table; D and trimming were obtained from the DNA. The table includes over 120,000 clones, over 70% detected once.

Sequencing was carried out using PBMCs or T cells enriched from blood (not recorded which). The chain links TRBV6-1 to TRBJ2-1, with unresolved D. This TCR was sampled from a man between 60 and 75 years old who had recovered from COVID-19. DNA for the CDR3: TGTGCCAGCAGTGAATCCAGGCGGCAGTTCTTC. Encoded protein: CASSESRRQFF.